These T cell receptor beta chains were read from a single sample in a study of blood T cells in healthy people across ages. TCRdb recomputed calls from the 5' RACE reads with MiXCR, one row per CDR3 protein. Among fewer than 1,200,000 distinct CDR3 sequences listed, approximately 25% were seen once. The same data also went into a second study, on T cells of mothers and their children.

Sequences were obtained from blood. The receptor set was obtained from a girl aged 2 to 10 in good health. Each CDR3 is given without its conserved first and last residue. Fields, in order: CDR3 protein, V gene, J gene.

cdr3_aa: ASSPPTGPGGYT
v_call: TRBV5-1
j_call: TRBJ1-2

cdr3_aa: ASSMEGAGGTEAF
v_call: TRBV11-3
j_call: TRBJ1-1

cdr3_aa: SAGPTSGFYNEQF
v_call: TRBV20-1
j_call: TRBJ2-1

cdr3_aa: ASSPRAGQGGYEQY
v_call: TRBV6-1
j_call: TRBJ2-7

cdr3_aa: ASLAPLGDTEAF
v_call: TRBV12-3/TRBV12-4
j_call: TRBJ1-1

cdr3_aa: ASSLPTPGTAKETQY
v_call: TRBV28
j_call: TRBJ2-5

cdr3_aa: ASSLYVSGAGELF
v_call: TRBV5-5
j_call: TRBJ2-2

cdr3_aa: ASSVSLLGTGQPYNEQF
v_call: TRBV9
j_call: TRBJ2-1

cdr3_aa: SARGASGTIDEQF
v_call: TRBV20-1
j_call: TRBJ2-1

cdr3_aa: ASSQGVISYEQY
v_call: TRBV4-1
j_call: TRBJ2-7

cdr3_aa: ASSSIHRHETQY
v_call: TRBV18
j_call: TRBJ2-5

cdr3_aa: SAESIGETQY
v_call: TRBV20-1
j_call: TRBJ2-5

cdr3_aa: ASSQARTDNSPLH
v_call: TRBV4-2
j_call: TRBJ1-6

cdr3_aa: ASSQDKSGRLQF
v_call: TRBV4-1
j_call: TRBJ2-1

cdr3_aa: ASSWTAGDEQF
v_call: TRBV7-3
j_call: TRBJ2-1

cdr3_aa: ASSSSWDTGNTIY
v_call: TRBV7-2
j_call: TRBJ1-3

cdr3_aa: ASRPGQGRNEQF
v_call: TRBV12-3/TRBV12-4
j_call: TRBJ2-1

cdr3_aa: ASSSYNTGHPYEQY
v_call: TRBV5-6
j_call: TRBJ2-7

cdr3_aa: SVEAGDTYEQY
v_call: TRBV29-1
j_call: TRBJ2-7

cdr3_aa: ASSEFTGASYT
v_call: TRBV6-1
j_call: TRBJ1-2

cdr3_aa: ASSSQVKTNTGELF
v_call: TRBV28
j_call: TRBJ2-2

cdr3_aa: ASSNDYYEQY
v_call: TRBV6-6
j_call: NA

cdr3_aa: ASRTTSGSYNEQF
v_call: TRBV7-2
j_call: TRBJ2-1

cdr3_aa: ASSLELGQGGDTQY
v_call: TRBV11-2
j_call: TRBJ2-3

cdr3_aa: ASSLGTGGYTDTQY
v_call: TRBV5-1
j_call: TRBJ2-3

cdr3_aa: ASSLIWVEDGYT
v_call: TRBV28
j_call: TRBJ1-2

cdr3_aa: SVEGYWDNEQF
v_call: TRBV29-1
j_call: TRBJ2-1

cdr3_aa: STLLAGGYEQY
v_call: TRBV29-1
j_call: TRBJ2-7

cdr3_aa: ASSHSGYRSLEQF
v_call: TRBV4-2
j_call: TRBJ2-1

cdr3_aa: ASSADSEKLF
v_call: TRBV7-9
j_call: TRBJ1-4

cdr3_aa: SAIHSGRAVSGANVLT
v_call: TRBV20-1
j_call: TRBJ2-6

cdr3_aa: ASSLGPGRNEQY
v_call: TRBV7-2
j_call: TRBJ2-7

cdr3_aa: SVDRHFQETQY
v_call: TRBV29-1
j_call: TRBJ2-5

cdr3_aa: ASSSFDRIPLGYT
v_call: TRBV12-3/TRBV12-4
j_call: TRBJ1-2

cdr3_aa: ASGPLTGEETQY
v_call: TRBV12-5
j_call: TRBJ2-5

cdr3_aa: ASSQDLEALNEKLF
v_call: TRBV4-1
j_call: TRBJ1-4

cdr3_aa: ASRGLFTRTDTQY
v_call: TRBV2
j_call: TRBJ2-3

cdr3_aa: ASRERYQETQY
v_call: TRBV13
j_call: TRBJ2-5

cdr3_aa: ASSLSMGTNLNTQY
v_call: TRBV18
j_call: TRBJ2-3

cdr3_aa: ASSLNRVDMDTQY
v_call: TRBV6-6
j_call: TRBJ2-3

cdr3_aa: ASSENRLSNEQF
v_call: TRBV28
j_call: NA

cdr3_aa: ASSIGTEAF
v_call: TRBV12-3/TRBV12-4
j_call: TRBJ1-1

cdr3_aa: SARDRSLSYNEQF
v_call: TRBV20-1
j_call: TRBJ2-1

cdr3_aa: ASSPQAGTTDYNEQF
v_call: TRBV4-1
j_call: TRBJ2-1

cdr3_aa: ASSLNPGVETQY
v_call: TRBV7-3
j_call: TRBJ2-5